A selection of T cell receptor beta chains follows, all from one sample in a study of neoadjuvant nivolumab and ipilimumab in lung cancer. Repertoires were generated with immunoSEQ multiplex PCR, while TCRdb's copy carries only in-frame clones and drops some. Counted here are fewer than 7,500 clones, 75% to 90% occurring once; the ten biggest clones make up under 7%. Sequences were derived from tumor tissue, sampled after neoadjuvant nivolumab, alone or with ipilimumab, at or shortly before surgery. The source is an adult with non-small cell lung cancer. Both conserved end residues are part of each CDR3. A D gene is named only where the DNA matches it firmly. Expanded clones are given a class, and other clones once, few, many or no size at all.

D: TRBD1
length: 16
J: TRBJ2-3
V: TRBV9
size: -
DNA: TGTGCCAGCAGCGTAGTCAGTCAGGGGGGCACAGATACGCAGTATTTT
CDR3: CASSVVSQGGTDTQYF

D: TRBD1
length: 16
J: TRBJ2-7
V: TRBV10-1
size: -
DNA: TGCGCCAGCAGTGAGTCCCCGGGACAGGGAAACTACGAGCAGTACTTC
CDR3: CASSESPGQGNYEQYF

D: TRBD1
length: 15
J: TRBJ2-7
V: TRBV5-1
size: -
DNA: TGCGCCAGTACCGGCGGCCCCGACAGGGGCTACGAGCAGTACTTC
CDR3: CASTGGPDRGYEQYF

D: TRBD1
length: 18
J: TRBJ2-2
V: TRBV6-1
size: -
DNA: TGTGCCAGCAGTGAAGCGCTTTTCAGGGGGCGCGACACCGGGGAGCTGTTTTTT
CDR3: CASSEALFRGRDTGELFF

D: TRBD1
length: 14
J: TRBJ2-3
V: TRBV6-5
size: -
DNA: TGTGCCAGCAATGACAGGGGCCTACCAGATACGCAGTATTTT
CDR3: CASNDRGLPDTQYF

D: TRBD1
length: 15
J: TRBJ1-2
V: TRBV18
size: -
DNA: TGTGCCAGCTCACCAGGGACAGGGCGAAGTGATGGCTACACCTTC
CDR3: CASSPGTGRSDGYTF

D: TRBD1
length: 13
J: TRBJ2-5
V: TRBV27
size: -
DNA: TGTGCCAGCGGACAGGGGGTATTGGAGACCCAGTACTTC
CDR3: CASGQGVLETQYF

D: -
length: 14
J: TRBJ2-7
V: TRBV28
size: -
DNA: TGTGCCAGCAGTTCTCTAGGGGGTTTCTACGAGCAGTACTTC
CDR3: CASSSLGGFYEQYF

D: -
length: 11
J: TRBJ1-1
V: TRBV7-2
size: -
DNA: TGTGCCAGCAGCTCCTCTGAAAAAGCTTTCTTT
CDR3: CASSSSEKAFF

D: -
length: 15
J: TRBJ2-6
V: TRBV2
size: -
DNA: TGTGCCAGCAAGAAGGGACCCTCTGGGGCCAACGTCCTGACTTTC
CDR3: CASKKGPSGANVLTF

D: -
length: 13
J: TRBJ1-2
V: TRBV6-5
size: -
DNA: TGTGCCAGCAGGGGGCAGCCTAACTATGGCTACACCTTC
CDR3: CASRGQPNYGYTF

D: -
length: 15
J: TRBJ1-2
V: TRBV5-4
size: -
DNA: TGTGCCAGCAGCCTGATGCTACCCTTACTCTATGGCTACACCTTC
CDR3: CASSLMLPLLYGYTF

D: -
length: 15
J: TRBJ2-3
V: TRBV6-5
size: -
DNA: TGTGCCAGCAGTTACTCGTATGGCCTCCCAGATACGCAGTATTTT
CDR3: CASSYSYGLPDTQYF

D: TRBD1
length: 14
J: TRBJ1-6
V: TRBV7-6
size: -
DNA: TGTGCCAGCAGCCTAGGGGGCGCAGGGTCACCCCTCCACTTT
CDR3: CASSLGGAGSPLHF

D: -
length: 15
J: TRBJ2-3
V: TRBV6-6
size: once
DNA: TGTGCCAGCAGCAGAGCGGGCCCAAGCACAGATACGCAGTATTTT
CDR3: CASSRAGPSTDTQYF

D: -
length: 13
J: TRBJ1-1
V: TRBV7-6
size: -
DNA: TGTGCCAGCAGCTTGAGCCAAAACACTGAAGCTTTCTTT
CDR3: CASSLSQNTEAFF

D: -
length: 13
J: TRBJ2-5
V: TRBV19
size: -
DNA: TGTGCCAGTAGCCCAGGGGGGGGGTTGACCCAGTACTTC
CDR3: CASSPGGGLTQYF

D: -
length: 14
J: TRBJ1-2
V: TRBV19
size: -
DNA: TGTGCCAGTAGTATTCTGGGAATTCACTATGGCTACACCTTC
CDR3: CASSILGIHYGYTF

D: -
length: 14
J: TRBJ1-5
V: TRBV30
size: -
DNA: TGTGCCTGGAGTGTAGGGGGGTCTAGTCAGCCCCAGCATTTT
CDR3: CAWSVGGSSQPQHF

D: -
length: 20
J: TRBJ2-3
V: TRBV13
size: -
DNA: TGTGCCAGCAGCTTAACGTTTTCGGGGGCGAGGCAGACACCCACAGATACGCAGTATTTT
CDR3: CASSLTFSGARQTPTDTQYF

D: -
length: 14
J: TRBJ2-7
V: TRBV5-1
size: -
DNA: TGCGCCAGCAGCCTGCAGGGTGAGGGGTACGAGCAGTACTTC
CDR3: CASSLQGEGYEQYF

D: -
length: 15
J: TRBJ1-5
V: TRBV30
size: -
DNA: TGTGCCTGGAGTGTTTTGCAGGGAACAAATCAGCCCCAGCATTTT
CDR3: CAWSVLQGTNQPQHF

D: TRBD1
length: 15
J: TRBJ1-1
V: TRBV5-1
size: -
DNA: TGCGCCAGCAGCAGGACCGGGACAGTGAACACTGAAGCTTTCTTT
CDR3: CASSRTGTVNTEAFF

D: -
length: 17
J: TRBJ2-7
V: TRBV28
size: -
DNA: TGTGCCAGCAGTTTATACGCAGGGGAGTTAGTATCCTACGAGCAGTACTTC
CDR3: CASSLYAGELVSYEQYF

D: TRBD2
length: 14
J: TRBJ2-7
V: TRBV30
size: -
DNA: TGTGCCTGGAGTGTTGGGGGGGTATCCTACGAGCAGTACTTC
CDR3: CAWSVGGVSYEQYF

D: TRBD1
length: 13
J: TRBJ1-2
V: TRBV28
size: -
DNA: TGTGCCAGCAGAACGGGACAGGGGGCAGGGGGGACCTTC
CDR3: CASRTGQGAGGTF

D: TRBD2
length: 16
J: TRBJ2-1
V: TRBV28
size: -
DNA: TGTGCCAGCAGCCTTGGACTAGCGGGGACCTACAATGAGCAGTTCTTC
CDR3: CASSLGLAGTYNEQFF

D: TRBD1
length: 14
J: TRBJ1-5
V: TRBV18
size: few
DNA: TGTGCCAGCTCACCGACAGGGCAGGGTCAGCCCCAGCATTTT
CDR3: CASSPTGQGQPQHF

D: TRBD1
length: 15
J: TRBJ1-5
V: TRBV2
size: once
DNA: TGTGCCAGCAGCCCGGGACAGGGGGCGTCTCAGCCCCAGCATTTT
CDR3: CASSPGQGASQPQHF

D: -
length: 12
J: TRBJ1-2
V: TRBV30
size: -
DNA: TGTGCCTGGGGGCGAGACAGAGGAGACTACACCTTC
CDR3: CAWGRDRGDYTF

D: -
length: 14
J: TRBJ1-5
V: TRBV2
size: few
DNA: TGTGCCAGCAGACGGACACAGAGCAATCAGCCCCAGCATTTT
CDR3: CASRRTQSNQPQHF

D: -
length: 15
J: TRBJ2-1
V: TRBV7-2
size: -
DNA: TGTGCCAGCAGCTTAGAGGTTTCTGGGGCTGGTGAGCAGTTCTTC
CDR3: CASSLEVSGAGEQFF

D: -
length: 16
J: TRBJ2-7
V: TRBV2
size: -
DNA: TGTGCCAGCAGTACTACCCCCAGCACAGGGTTGGACGAGCAGTACTTC
CDR3: CASSTTPSTGLDEQYF

D: -
length: 14
J: TRBJ2-5
V: TRBV18
size: -
DNA: TGTGCCAGCTCACCACGGCAGGGCCGGGAGACCCAGTACTTC
CDR3: CASSPRQGRETQYF

D: TRBD1
length: 14
J: TRBJ1-1
V: TRBV7-2
size: few
DNA: TGTGCCAGCAGACCATCAGGGGGGAACACTGAAGCTTTCTTT
CDR3: CASRPSGGNTEAFF

D: -
length: 15
J: TRBJ2-1
V: TRBV5-4
size: -
DNA: TGTGCCAGCAGCAGAGGCCCGTCGGATTCGAATGAGCAGTTCTTC
CDR3: CASSRGPSDSNEQFF

D: TRBD1
length: 14
J: TRBJ1-3
V: TRBV6-5
size: -
DNA: TGTGCCAGCAGGCTACAGGGGACTGGAAACACCATATATTTT
CDR3: CASRLQGTGNTIYF